A single sample is the source of the 6 T cell receptor beta chains below, sequenced in a study of vaccination and CD4 T cells after COVID-19. The treatment was: approximately nine-day PBMC culture with coronavirus spike peptide pools or control peptides (ViraFEST assay). Pre-COVID-19 pandemic sampling (2011-2018) yielded the unexposed donor's CD4+ T cells. The Oncomine TCR Beta short-read assay sequenced DNA from cultured CD4+ T cells. One entry per CDR3 protein, called by TCRdb with MiXCR from the PCR reads. The profile shows 7,000 or so distinct CDR3 sequences, 43% of them singletons. The antigens of these receptors remain unknown. The sequencing input was CD4+ T cells from blood, cultured in vitro. Receptors originate from a human donor in good health.

The V gene is TRBV7-9, the J gene TRBJ1-3; 9 nucleotides agree with TRBD1. The V and J ends lost 5 bases and 5 bases, in that order; junction bases with no gene match: 4. This CDR3 contains 14 residues. The germline V gene encodes CDR1 SEHNR and CDR2 FQNEAQ (reference sequence). The CDR3 is CASSPGTGRNTIYF. For the CDR3, the DNA is TGTGCCAGCAGCCCGGGGACAGGGAGAAACACCATATATTTT.

This clonotype was seen more than once but under ten times. The rearrangement links TRBV7-9 to TRBJ1-2; tentative D call: TRBD1 (5 bases). The germline CDR1 and CDR2 sequences are SEHNR and FQNEAQ (reference sequence). V was clipped by 0 bases and J by 8 bases, with 13 bases between them. CDR3 size: 14 residues. The CDR3 spells CASSLAVRASGYTF. The CDR3 nucleotides read TGTGCCAGCAGCTTAGCGGTCAGGGCATCCGGCTACACCTTC.

The chain recombines TRBV7-9 with TRBJ1-2; 10 positions match TRBD1. Germline V gives CDR1 SEHNR, CDR2 FQNEAQ (reference sequence). This CDR3 comprises 15 residues. Germline trimming cut 4 bases from V and 8 bases from J; bases unmatched to any gene: 10. CDR3 sequence: CASSSQGQGVGGYTF. The CDR3 nucleotides read TGTGCCAGCAGCTCGCAAGGACAGGGGGTAGGAGGCTACACCTTC.

This rearrangement joins TRBV27 to TRBJ1-4, with D perhaps matching TRBD1 (5 bases). V gave up 6 bases and J gave up 7 bases, with 9 bases separating them. This CDR3 region has 12 residues. CDR1 is MNHEY, CDR2 SMNVEV, per germline (reference sequence). The CDR3 region has the DNA TGTGCCAGCAGATCGGGGACTGAAAAACTGTTTTTT. Its translation: CASRSGTEKLFF.

This clonotype was recorded once. The V and J genes are TRBV19 and TRBJ2-5; D perhaps matches TRBD2 (7 bases). Germline V lookup: CDR1 LNHDA, CDR2 SQIVND (reference sequence). Between the trimmed V and J ends, which lost 1 base and 5 bases, there was a span of 17 bases. The CDR3 runs 16 residues. CDR3 residues: CASSIGTRGSGETQYF. The CDR3, as DNA: TGTGCCAGTAGTATAGGTACCAGGGGTAGCGGGGAGACCCAGTACTTC.

The count of this clonotype is one. The chain recombines TRBV27 with TRBJ1-2, with D hard to call. Germline V gene lookup returns CDR1 MNHEY and CDR2 SMNVEV (reference sequence). This CDR3 contains 18 residues. V lost 4 bases, J lost 3 bases, and 24 bases lay in between. The CDR3 loop is CASSSLPKSNLGDYGYTF. The CDR3 DNA reads TGTGCCAGCAGTTCGCTCCCAAAATCCAATTTAGGTGACTATGGCTACACCTTC.